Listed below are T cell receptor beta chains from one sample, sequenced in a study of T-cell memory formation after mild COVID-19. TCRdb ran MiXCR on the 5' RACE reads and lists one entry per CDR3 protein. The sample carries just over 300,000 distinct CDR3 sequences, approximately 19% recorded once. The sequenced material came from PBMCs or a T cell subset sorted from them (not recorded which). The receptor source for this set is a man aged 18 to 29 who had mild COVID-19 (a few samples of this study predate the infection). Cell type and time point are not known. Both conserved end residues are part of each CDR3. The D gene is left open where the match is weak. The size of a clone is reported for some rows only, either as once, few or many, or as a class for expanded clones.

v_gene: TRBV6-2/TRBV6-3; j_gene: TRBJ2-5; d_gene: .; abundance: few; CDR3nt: TGTGCCAGCAACTTCGGACAGCGGGGATTCCAAGAGACCCAGTACTTC; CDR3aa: CASNFGQRGFQETQYF
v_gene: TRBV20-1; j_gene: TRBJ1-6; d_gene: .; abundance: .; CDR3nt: TGCAGTGCTAGGGTCGGAACACGCGGTTCACCCCTCCACTTT; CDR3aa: CSARVGTRGSPLHF
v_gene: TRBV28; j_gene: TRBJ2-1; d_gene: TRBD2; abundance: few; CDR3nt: TGTGCCAGCAGTTTATCCTCTAGCGGGGGGCGGGAGCAGTTCTTC; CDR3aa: CASSLSSSGGREQFF
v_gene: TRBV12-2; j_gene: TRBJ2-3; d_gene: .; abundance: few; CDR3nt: TGTGCAAGTCGCTTGGAGGGACTAGCGAACACAGATACGCAGTATTTT; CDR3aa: CASRLEGLANTDTQYF
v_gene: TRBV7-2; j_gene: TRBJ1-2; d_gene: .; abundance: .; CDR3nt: TGTGCCAGCAGCACAGGGTTGCATGGCTACACCTTC; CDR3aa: CASSTGLHGYTF
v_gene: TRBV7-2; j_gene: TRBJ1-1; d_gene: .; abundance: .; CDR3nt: TGTGCCAGCAGCTTTCACGACACTGAAGCTTTCTTT; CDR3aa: CASSFHDTEAFF
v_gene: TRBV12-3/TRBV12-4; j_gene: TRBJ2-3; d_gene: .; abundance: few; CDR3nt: TGTGCCAGCAGTTTAAGACTAGATACGCAGTATTTT; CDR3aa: CASSLRLDTQYF
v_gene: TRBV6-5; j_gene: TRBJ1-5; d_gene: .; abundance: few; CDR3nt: TGTGCCAGCAGTTACTCGTCCAGAAGCAATCAGCCCCAGCATTTT; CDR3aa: CASSYSSRSNQPQHF
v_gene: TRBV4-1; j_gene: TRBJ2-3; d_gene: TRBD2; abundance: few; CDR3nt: TGCGCCAGCAGCCGAGGACTAGCGGGGGGGCAGCTTAGTACGCAGTATTTT; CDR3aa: CASSRGLAGGQLSTQYF
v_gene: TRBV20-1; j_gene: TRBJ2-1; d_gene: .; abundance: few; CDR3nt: TGCAGTGCTAGAGACCTACCTGCCCTTGAGCAGTTCTTC; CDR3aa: CSARDLPALEQFF
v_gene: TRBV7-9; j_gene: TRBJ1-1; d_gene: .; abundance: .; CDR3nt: TGTGCCAGCAGCCACGGACAGAGGAACACTGAAGCTTTCTTT; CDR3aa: CASSHGQRNTEAFF
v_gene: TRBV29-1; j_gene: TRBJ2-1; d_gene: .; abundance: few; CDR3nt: TGCAGCGGGGCGGGGGCCGACTACAATGAGCAGTTCTTC; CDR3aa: CSGAGADYNEQFF
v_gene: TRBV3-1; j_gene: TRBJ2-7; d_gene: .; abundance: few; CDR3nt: TGTGCCAGCAGCCAAGGTACCGTTCTACGGGAGCAGTACTTC; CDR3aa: CASSQGTVLREQYF
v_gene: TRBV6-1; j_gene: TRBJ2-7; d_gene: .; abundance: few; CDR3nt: TGTGCCAGCAGGGAGGGGGCGGGGCCCTCCTACGAGCAGTACTTC; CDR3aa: CASREGAGPSYEQYF
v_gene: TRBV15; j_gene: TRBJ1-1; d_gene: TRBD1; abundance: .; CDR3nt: TGTGCCACCAGATTCAGGGGGGGAGCTGAAGCTTTCTTT; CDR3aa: CATRFRGGAEAFF
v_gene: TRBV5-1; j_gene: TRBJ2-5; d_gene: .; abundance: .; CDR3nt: TGCGCCAGCAGAGGGGGAGAGTCGGAGACCCAGTACTTC; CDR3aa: CASRGGESETQYF
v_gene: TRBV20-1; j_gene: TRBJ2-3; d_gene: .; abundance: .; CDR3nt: TGCAGTGCTAGAGATGACGGGTCCTCTAGCACAGATACGCAGTATTTT; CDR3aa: CSARDDGSSSTDTQYF
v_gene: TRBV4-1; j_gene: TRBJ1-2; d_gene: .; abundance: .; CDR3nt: TGCGCCAGCAGCCAGATTGGTGGGGACTATGGCTACACCTTC; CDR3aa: CASSQIGGDYGYTF
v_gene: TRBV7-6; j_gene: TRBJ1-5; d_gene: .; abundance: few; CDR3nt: TGTGCCAGCAGCACCTATAGCAATCAGCCCCAGCATTTT; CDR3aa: CASSTYSNQPQHF
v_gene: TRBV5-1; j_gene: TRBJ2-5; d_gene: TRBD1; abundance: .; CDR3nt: TGCGCCAGCAGCTTCGAGTGGACAGGGATGTACCAAGAGACCCAGTACTTC; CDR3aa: CASSFEWTGMYQETQYF
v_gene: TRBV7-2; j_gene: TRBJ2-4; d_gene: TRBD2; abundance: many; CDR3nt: TGTGCCAGCAGCTTAGCCTTGGCGCGGGGGGTACTAGCCAAAAACATTCAGTACTTC; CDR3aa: CASSLALARGVLAKNIQYF
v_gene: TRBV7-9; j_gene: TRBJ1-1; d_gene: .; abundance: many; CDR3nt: TGTGCCAGCAGGGACAGCTTGAACACTGAAGCTTTCTTT; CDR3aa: CASRDSLNTEAFF
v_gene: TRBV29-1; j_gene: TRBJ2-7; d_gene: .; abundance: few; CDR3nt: TGCAGCGTTGCAGACTACGAGCAGTACTTC; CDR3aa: CSVADYEQYF
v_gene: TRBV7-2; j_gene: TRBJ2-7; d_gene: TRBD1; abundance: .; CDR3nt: TGTGCCAGCAGCTTAGCGGCAGGGGGCTACGAGCAGTACTTC; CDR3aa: CASSLAAGGYEQYF
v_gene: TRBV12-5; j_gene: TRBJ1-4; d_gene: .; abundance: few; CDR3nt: TGTGCTAGTGGCCTCCAAGGGGCTGCTAATGAAAAACTGTTTTTT; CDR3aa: CASGLQGAANEKLFF
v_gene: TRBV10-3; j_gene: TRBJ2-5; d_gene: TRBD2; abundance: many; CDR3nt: TGTGCCACCAGAGGGAGGGAAGGGCAAGAGACCCAGTACTTC; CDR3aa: CATRGREGQETQYF
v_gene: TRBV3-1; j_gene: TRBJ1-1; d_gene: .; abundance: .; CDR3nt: TGTGCCAGCAGCATCCAGGACGGGAACACTGAAGCTTTCTTT; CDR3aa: CASSIQDGNTEAFF
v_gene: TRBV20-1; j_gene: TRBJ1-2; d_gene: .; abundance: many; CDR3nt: TGCAGTGCTAGAGAAGACAGTCAGGGCGGCTACACCTTC; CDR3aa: CSAREDSQGGYTF
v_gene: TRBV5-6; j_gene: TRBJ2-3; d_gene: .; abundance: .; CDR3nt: TGTGCCAGCAGCTTGGTTGCCTACGGGCCCACAGATACGCAGTATTTT; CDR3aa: CASSLVAYGPTDTQYF
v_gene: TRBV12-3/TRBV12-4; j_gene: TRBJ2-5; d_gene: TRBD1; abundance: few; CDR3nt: TGTGCCAGCAGTTTTTCGGGGAAGGGGGCCCAAGAGACCCAGTACTTC; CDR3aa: CASSFSGKGAQETQYF
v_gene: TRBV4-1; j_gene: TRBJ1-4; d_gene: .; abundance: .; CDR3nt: TGCGCCAGCAGCCAAGGGCTTTCCCTTAATGAAAAACTGTTTTTT; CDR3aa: CASSQGLSLNEKLFF
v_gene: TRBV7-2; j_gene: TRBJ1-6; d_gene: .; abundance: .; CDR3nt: TGTGCCAGCAGCACGTTATATAATTCACCCCTCCACTTT; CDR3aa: CASSTLYNSPLHF
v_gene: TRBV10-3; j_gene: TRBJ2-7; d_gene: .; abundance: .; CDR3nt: TGTGCCATCAGTGGCCCCGGTCTTGGTGGCTCCTACGAGCAGTACTTC; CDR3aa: CAISGPGLGGSYEQYF
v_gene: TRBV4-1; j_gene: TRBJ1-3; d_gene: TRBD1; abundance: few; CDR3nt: TGCGCCAGCAGCCGGGGGACAGGGGGAGGAAACACCATATATTTT; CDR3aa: CASSRGTGGGNTIYF
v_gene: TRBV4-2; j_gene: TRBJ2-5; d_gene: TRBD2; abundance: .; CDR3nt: TGTGCCAGCAGCTCGGGAGGTGGCGGGGGGGCCTTTGGAGAGACCCAGTACTTC; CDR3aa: CASSSGGGGGAFGETQYF
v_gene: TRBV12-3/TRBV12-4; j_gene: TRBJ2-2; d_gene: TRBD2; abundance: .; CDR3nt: TGTGCCAGCACGGGCGGGGGAGAGTCCGGGGAGCTGTTTTTT; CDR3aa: CASTGGGESGELFF
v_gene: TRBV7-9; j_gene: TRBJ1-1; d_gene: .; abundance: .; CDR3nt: TGTGCCAGCAGCTTAGGAGGGGTAGGGGACACTGAAGCTTTCTTT; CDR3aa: CASSLGGVGDTEAFF
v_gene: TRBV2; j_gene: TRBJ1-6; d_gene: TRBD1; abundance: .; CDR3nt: TGTGCCAGCCGCTGGACAGGGGACGGCTCACCCCTCCACTTT; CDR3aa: CASRWTGDGSPLHF
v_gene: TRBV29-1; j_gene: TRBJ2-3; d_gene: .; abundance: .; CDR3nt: TGCAGCGTTGGGGGAAGAGGGAACAGTCCAGATACGCAGTATTTT; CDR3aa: CSVGGRGNSPDTQYF
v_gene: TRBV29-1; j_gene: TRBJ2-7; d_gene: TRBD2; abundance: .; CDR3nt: TGCAGCGTTGAAGCCAGCGGGGTCTCCTACGAGCAGTACTTC; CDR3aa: CSVEASGVSYEQYF
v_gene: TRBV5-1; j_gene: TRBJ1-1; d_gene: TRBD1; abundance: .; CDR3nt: TGCGCCAGTAAGACAGGGAGAAACACTGAAGCTTTCTTT; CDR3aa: CASKTGRNTEAFF
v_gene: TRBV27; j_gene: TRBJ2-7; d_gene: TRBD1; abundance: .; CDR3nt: TGTGCCAGCAGTTTATCCGGACAGGGTCGAAACTACGAGCAGTACTTC; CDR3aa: CASSLSGQGRNYEQYF